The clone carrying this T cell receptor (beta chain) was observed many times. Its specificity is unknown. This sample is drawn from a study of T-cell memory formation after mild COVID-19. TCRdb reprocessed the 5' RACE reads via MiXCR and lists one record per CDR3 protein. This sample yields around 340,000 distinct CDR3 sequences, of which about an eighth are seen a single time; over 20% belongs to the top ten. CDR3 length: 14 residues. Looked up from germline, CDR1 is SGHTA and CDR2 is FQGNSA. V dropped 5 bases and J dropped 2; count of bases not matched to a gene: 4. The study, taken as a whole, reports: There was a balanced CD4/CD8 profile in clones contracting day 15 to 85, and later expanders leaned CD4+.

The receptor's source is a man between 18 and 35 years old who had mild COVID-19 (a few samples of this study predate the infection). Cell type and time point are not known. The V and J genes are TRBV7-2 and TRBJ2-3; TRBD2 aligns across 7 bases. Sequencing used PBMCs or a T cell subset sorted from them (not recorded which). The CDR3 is CASSVSGDTDTQYF. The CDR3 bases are TGTGCCAGCAGCGTGAGCGGGGACACAGATACGCAGTATTTT.